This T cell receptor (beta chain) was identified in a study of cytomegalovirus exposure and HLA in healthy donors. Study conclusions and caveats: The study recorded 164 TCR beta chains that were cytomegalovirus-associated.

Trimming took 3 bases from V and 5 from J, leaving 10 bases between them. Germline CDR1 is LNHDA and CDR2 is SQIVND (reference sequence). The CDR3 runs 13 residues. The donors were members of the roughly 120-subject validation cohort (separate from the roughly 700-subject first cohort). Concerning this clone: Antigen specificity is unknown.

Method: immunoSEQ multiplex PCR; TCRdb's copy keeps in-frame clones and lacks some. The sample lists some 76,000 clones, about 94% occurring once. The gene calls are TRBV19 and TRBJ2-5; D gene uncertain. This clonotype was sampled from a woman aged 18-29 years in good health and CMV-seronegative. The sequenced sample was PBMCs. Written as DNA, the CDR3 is TGTGCCAGTAGTATCACTTTCGGGGAGACCCAGTACTTC. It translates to CASSITFGETQYF.